The 21 T cell receptor beta chains below come from one sample, sequenced in a study of blood T cells in healthy people across ages. Then a second PCR, running roughly 7 to 11 cycles, was carried out with a sample-barcoded 5' primer and a J-beta primer mix. One entry per CDR3 protein results from TCRdb running MiXCR on the 5' RACE reads. The data contain 600,000 to 900,000 distinct CDR3 sequences, roughly 25% of them singletons. These data were also filed under a second study, of T cells of mothers and their children.

Sequencing input: blood. The source is a boy under 18 in good health.

This clonotype showed up just a few times. This chain uses TRBV29-1 with TRBJ2-3; D could derive from TRBD1 or TRBD2 (6 bases each). This CDR3 has 13 amino acids. Germline V lookup: CDR1 SQVTM, CDR2 ANQGSEA. The ends were cut back, 6 bases at V and 2 bases at J, with 12 bases in the middle. The CDR3, as DNA: TGCAGCGTGGGGGGCAGACTCACAGATACGCAGTATTTT. This translates into CSVGGRLTDTQYF.

The chain links TRBV2 to TRBJ1-5, with no clear D. Germline V gives CDR1 SNHLY, CDR2 FYNNEI. This CDR3 region has 16 residues. Between the trimmed V and J ends, which lost 3 bases and 1 base, there was a span of 13 bases. CDR3 protein: CASSEDGPRSNQPQHF. The CDR3 DNA reads as TGTGCCAGCAGTGAGGATGGGCCACGGAGCAATCAGCCCCAGCATTTT.

There are a few counts of this clonotype. This chain uses TRBV9 with TRBJ2-7; D perhaps matches TRBD2 (6 bases). CDR3 length equals 14 residues. The V and J ends lost 4 bases and 5 bases respectively, with 16 bases between them. Germline CDR1 is SGDLS and CDR2 is YYNGEE. CDR3 nucleotide sequence: TGTGCCAGCAGCCCACGGGAGATTCTCCACGAGCAGTACTTC. This encodes CASSPREILHEQYF.

V usage is TRBV24-1 and J usage is TRBJ1-2, with a weak D call TRBD1 (5 bases). CDR1 is KGHDR and CDR2 is SFDVKD in the germline V gene. V lost 2 bases and J lost 8, with 11 bases in between. The CDR3 runs 13 residues. The CDR3 nucleotides are TGTGCCACCAGTGATTGGCAGGGCGGGGGCTACACCTTC. Translating it yields CATSDWQGGGYTF.

This clonotype was observed a handful of times. DNA for the CDR3: TGTGCCAGCTCAGATGGATTACTCGGGACAGGGGGACGTGGCTACACCTTC. Amino acid sequence: CASSDGLLGTGGRGYTF. The chain employs TRBV18 and TRBJ1-2, with 11 bases identical to TRBD1. Germline assignment: CDR1 KGHSH and CDR2 LQKENI. J was trimmed by 7 bases and V by 5 bases; bases with no gene match: 15. This CDR3 is 17 amino acids long.

The chain has TRBV11-2 and TRBJ1-5, with 7 nucleotides matching TRBD1. The CDR3 totals 18 residues. Per germline, CDR1 SGHAT and CDR2 FQNNGV. Unmatched junction bases numbered 10, after V lost 1 base and J lost 1 base. The CDR3 DNA follows: TGTGCCAGCAGCTTAGGGACAGGCGCCTCCGGGAGCAATCAGCCCCAGCATTTT. Amino acids: CASSLGTGASGSNQPQHF.

On this clonotype itself: This likely comes from a read error, as the CDR3 has no conserved phenylalanine or tryptophan at its end. The chain carries TRBV11-2 and TRBJ2-7; 8 bases line up with TRBD1. The CDR3 runs 15 residues. From germline, CDR1 is SGHAT and CDR2 FQNNGV. Trimming took 1 base from V and 5 from J; bases not matched to a gene: 7. This CDR3 reads CASSLGWTGPNEQYL. The CDR3 region has the DNA TGTGCCAGCAGCTTAGGATGGACAGGGCCCAACGAGCAGTACCTC.

The genes are TRBV29-1 and TRBJ1-4, with 9 bases identical to TRBD1. The junction had 7 bases not matched to a gene; V was cut back by 6 bases and J by 8 bases. Germline assignment: CDR1 SQVTM and CDR2 ANQGSEA. CDR3 length equals 13 residues. The CDR3 reads CSVAQGAEEKLFF. In nucleotides, the CDR3 is TGCAGCGTGGCACAGGGGGCGGAAGAAAAACTGTTTTTT.

This clonotype came up a few times. V usage is TRBV10-2 and J usage is TRBJ1-4; D is undetermined. The germline CDR1 and CDR2 sequences are WSHSY and SAAADI. This CDR3 comprises 12 residues. V gave up 7 bases and J gave up 7 bases, with 10 bases separating them. This CDR3 is CASTGRLEKLFF. The CDR3 DNA sequence: TGCGCCAGCACCGGCAGGCTTGAAAAACTGTTTTTT.

The sample holds a few counts of this clonotype. The genes are TRBV12-3 or TRBV12-4 and TRBJ1-4; perhaps TRBD1 as D (5 bases). The CDR3 consists of 14 residues. V dropped 5 bases and J dropped 3 bases, with 10 bases sitting between them. The CDR3 is CASSTGYSNEKLFF. CDR3 nucleotide sequence: TGTGCCAGCAGTACAGGATACTCTAATGAAAAACTGTTTTTT.

A few counts support this clonotype. This chain connects TRBV19 to TRBJ2-3; D is perhaps TRBD1 (6 bases). From germline, CDR1 is LNHDA and CDR2 SQIVND (reference sequence). V was shortened by 3 bases and J by 0 bases, with 16 bases between the two germline ends. The CDR3 totals 17 residues. In nucleotides, the CDR3 is TGTGCCAGTAGTATGGCTCGGGCAGGGGATAGCACAGATACGCAGTATTTT. Amino acids: CASSMARAGDSTDTQYF.

In this sample, this clonotype turned up once. V and J are TRBV6-5 and TRBJ1-1; D may be TRBD1 (5 bases). Germline CDR1 is MNHEY and CDR2 is SVGAGI. The CDR3 has 16 amino acids. Trimming pared 3 bases from V and 2 bases from J, leaving 16 bases between. The CDR3 reads CASSYRIWGSNTEAFF. The CDR3 DNA reads as TGTGCCAGCAGTTATCGGATTTGGGGCTCTAACACTGAAGCTTTCTTT.

In its sample, this clonotype was seen a few times. The CDR3 nucleotides read TGTGCCAGCAGTGAAGGGGGGACTCTTAGGAATGAGCAGTTCTTC. It codes for CASSEGGTLRNEQFF. The J gene is TRBJ2-5, the V gene TRBV6-1; D is possibly TRBD2 (6 bases). Near its end, the DNA agrees better with TRBJ2-1, so the J call may be wrong. Germline lookup yields CDR1 MNHNS and CDR2 SASEGT. This CDR3 contains 15 residues.

This clonotype was found a few times. The chain joins TRBV5-4 to TRBJ2-5; no firm D call. Germline V lookup: CDR1 SGHNT, CDR2 YYREEE (reference sequence). This CDR3 region has 14 residues. V lost 0 bases to trimming and J lost 1 base, with 7 bases between them. The CDR3 is CASSLARAQETQYF. CDR3 nucleotides: TGTGCCAGCAGCTTGGCTCGGGCCCAAGAGACCCAGTACTTC.

This clonotype was observed many times. This chain connects TRBV20-1 to TRBJ2-7; TRBD1 aligns across 10 bases. This CDR3 is built from 14 residues. The trim removed 7 bases at V and 1 base at J, leaving 7 bases unmatched. From germline, CDR1 is DFQATT and CDR2 SNEGSKA (reference sequence). The DNA of the CDR3 is TGCAGTGTCCCCGGGACAGGGGATTCCTACGAGCAGTACTTC. Translation gives CSVPGTGDSYEQYF.

This chain links TRBV15 with TRBJ2-5, with D unresolved. The CDR3 runs to 13 residues. Germline CDR1 and CDR2: LNHNV and YYDKDF (reference sequence). Trimming removed 3 bases from V and 4 bases from J, with 9 bases in between. Written as DNA, the CDR3 is TGTGCCACCAGCAGCAATCCGGGAGAGACCCAGTACTTC. Translation gives CATSSNPGETQYF.

The genes are TRBV7-9 and TRBJ2-1; the match to TRBD2 covers 9 bases. J gave up 10 bases and V 4 bases, and 14 bases lay outside the gene matches. Germline-derived CDR1 and CDR2 are SEHNR and FQNEAQ (reference sequence). The CDR3 extends over 16 amino acids. The DNA for the CDR3 is TGTGCCAGCAGCTCCTCCTTAGCGGGGGATCCGGGGGAGCAGTTCTTC. This gives the protein CASSSSLAGDPGEQFF.

This clonotype was seen more than once but under ten times. This chain connects TRBV27 to TRBJ2-5; TRBD2 matches 10 bases. The germline CDR1 and CDR2 sequences are MNHEY and SMNVEV (reference sequence). The trim removed 8 bases at V and 10 bases at J, leaving 10 bases unmatched. This CDR3 contains 13 residues. In nucleotides, the CDR3 is TGTGCCAGCTCTCCGGGACTAGCGTGGGACCAGTACTTC. Its translation: CASSPGLAWDQYF.

The chain recombines TRBV27 with TRBJ2-7; 8 nucleotides agree with TRBD1. Germline V gene lookup returns CDR1 MNHEY and CDR2 SMNVEV (reference sequence). The CDR3 contains 15 residues. V lost 6 bases and J lost 0; bases outside the gene matches: 7. This chain's CDR3 is CASRVTGDTSYEQYF. As DNA, the CDR3 is TGTGCCAGCAGAGTGACAGGGGACACCTCCTACGAGCAGTACTTC.

The chain employs TRBV7-2 and TRBJ2-4; D is unresolved. CDR1 SGHTA and CDR2 FQGNSA come from the germline V gene. V lost 5 bases to trimming and J lost 2 bases, with 13 bases between them. The CDR3 consists of 15 residues. Here the CDR3 reads CASSGYLETKNIQYF. For the CDR3, the DNA is TGTGCCAGCAGCGGCTACCTAGAGACCAAAAACATTCAGTACTTC.

This clonotype showed up just a few times. V and J are TRBV20-1 and TRBJ2-7, with 16 bases identical to TRBD2. The DNA end favors TRBJ2-5, so the J call may be wrong. This CDR3 has 17 residues. Germline loops: CDR1 DFQATT, CDR2 SNEGSKA (reference sequence). CDR3 in amino acids: CSAIQGTSGGGEETQYF. The CDR3 nucleotides are TGCAGTGCCATCCAGGGGACTAGCGGGGGGGGAGAAGAGACCCAGTACTTC.